The rows below give T cell receptor beta chains drawn from one sample of a study of cytomegalovirus exposure and HLA in healthy donors. Profiled with immunoSEQ multiplex PCR; TCRdb holds only in-frame clones, not every one. This sample yields some 150,000 clones, of which around 90% are seen a single time; 4.5% belongs to the top ten. Sequences were obtained from PBMCs. These receptors were collected from a man between 18 and 29 years old in good health and CMV-seropositive. The CDR3 runs from the conserved cysteine through the conserved F or W. Each record gives: clone size, D gene, J gene, V gene, CDR3 DNA, CDR3 protein. D genes are given only for firm matches. Clone size, where shown, is once, few, many, or a class for clones that have expanded.

clone size: once; D gene: .; J gene: TRBJ2-7; V gene: TRBV5-1; CDR3 DNA: TGCGCCAGCAGCTTAAAGGAGAGCTCCTACGAGCAGTACTTC; CDR3 protein: CASSLKESSYEQYF
clone size: .; D gene: TRBD2; J gene: TRBJ2-7; V gene: TRBV5-4; CDR3 DNA: TGTGCCAGCAGCGCCGGAGCGGGGGAGCAGTACTTC; CDR3 protein: CASSAGAGEQYF
clone size: .; D gene: .; J gene: TRBJ2-7; V gene: TRBV7-8; CDR3 DNA: TGTGCCAGCAGGGGACTGGGAGAGCAGTACTTC; CDR3 protein: CASRGLGEQYF
clone size: .; D gene: .; J gene: TRBJ1-2; V gene: TRBV30; CDR3 DNA: TGTGCCTGGAGTGTTGGTCATACTTCCAATGGCTACACCTTC; CDR3 protein: CAWSVGHTSNGYTF
clone size: .; D gene: .; J gene: TRBJ1-5; V gene: TRBV7-9; CDR3 DNA: TGTGCCAGCAGCTGGGACACAAGCAATCAGCCCCAGCATTTT; CDR3 protein: CASSWDTSNQPQHF
clone size: .; D gene: TRBD1; J gene: TRBJ1-5; V gene: TRBV27; CDR3 DNA: TGTGCCAGCAGTTTTAAAGGGGGCAGAGCCCAGCATTTT; CDR3 protein: CASSFKGGRAQHF
clone size: .; D gene: .; J gene: TRBJ1-3; V gene: TRBV2; CDR3 DNA: TGTGCCAGCAGTTCCGCCGGACTTCCCTCTGGAAACACCATATATTTT; CDR3 protein: CASSSAGLPSGNTIYF
clone size: .; D gene: TRBD1; J gene: TRBJ2-7; V gene: TRBV25-1; CDR3 DNA: TGTGCCACCGAGGATACAGGGGGCTCCTACGAGCAGTACTTC; CDR3 protein: CATEDTGGSYEQYF
clone size: .; D gene: TRBD2; J gene: TRBJ2-5; V gene: TRBV30; CDR3 DNA: TGTGCCTGGAGTGTGTCTAGCGGGTACCAAGAGACCCAGTACTTC; CDR3 protein: CAWSVSSGYQETQYF
clone size: .; D gene: TRBD2; J gene: TRBJ2-3; V gene: TRBV5-4; CDR3 DNA: TGTGCCAGCAGCGATGGACTAGCGGCAACAGATACGCAGTATTTT; CDR3 protein: CASSDGLAATDTQYF
clone size: .; D gene: .; J gene: TRBJ1-4; V gene: TRBV7-3; CDR3 DNA: TGTGCCAGCAGCCCAGGGGCAGGTAATGAAAAACTGTTTTTT; CDR3 protein: CASSPGAGNEKLFF